This T cell receptor beta chain stems from a study of T cell responses to AZD1222 COVID-19 vaccine. Across the whole study: Second doses were pooled across both intervals (about 4 or about 12 weeks). Study-level results: Elevations in Spike-specific TCR breadth and depth followed administration of two AZD1222 doses. The peak T cell response came first, and repertoires were sampled only after it.

Trimming stripped 5 bases from V and 3 bases from J, with 17 bases between. The CDR3 length is 15 residues. The V gene's germline CDR1 is SEHNR and CDR2 FQNEAQ (reference sequence). In the case of this clone: Its target is not known.

Some clones are missing from TCRdb's copy, which holds only in-frame ones; the method was immunoSEQ multiplex PCR. The repertoire holds tens of thousands of clones, about nine tenths seen once, with around 8% in the top ten. This specimen consisted of peripheral blood, obtained on day 0 of AZD1222 vaccination. The chain couples TRBV7-9 to TRBJ2-7; TRBD1 or TRBD2 may be the D gene (7 bases each). The clonotype originates from an adult in good health. CDR3 region: CASSPQGGFDYEQYF. In nucleotides, the CDR3 is TGTGCCAGCAGCCCCCAGGGGGGGTTCGACTACGAGCAGTACTTC.